This record looks at one TCR beta chain sequence and its context. Patients were excluded because of uncontrolled infection, other autoimmune disease, pregnancy or lactation. Cells are PBMCs isolated from more than 8.5 ml of fresh blood. This sample stems from a study of T cells in Graves' hyperthyroidism and ophthalmopathy. What was amplified from RNA transcripts were TCR beta CDR3 regions. Carried out on the TCR CDR3, a first-round RT-PCR used the HTBI primer set. TCRdb redid the calling of the multiplex PCR reads with MiXCR, one entry per CDR3 protein. The table lists approximately 600,000 distinct CDR3 sequences, around 14% of them singletons. Trimming shortened V by 7 bases and J by 2 bases, and 6 bases separated the two germline ends. Germline lookup yields CDR1 MNHNS and CDR2 SASEGT. This CDR3 is built from 11 residues.

The V call is TRBV6-1, the J call TRBJ2-7, with D unresolved. Sequenced input: blood. The clonotype was recovered from a woman between 25 and 40 years old with Graves' hyperthyroidism that later progressed to Graves' ophthalmopathy. The CDR3 coding sequence is TGTGCCAGCACCGTCGCCTACGAGCAGTACTTC. This sequence encodes CASTVAYEQYF.